This entry concerns a single T cell receptor beta chain. Its specificity is not known. This sample was taken from a study of OX40 agonist ivuxolimab in advanced cancers. Whole-study context: Ivuxolimab, which patients received intravenously every 2 weeks, was dosed at 0.01 to 10 mg/kg. Three patients responded partially, comprising one with hepatocellular carcinoma and two with cutaneous melanoma. Notes on the study in general: People who partly responded at 0.1-3.0 mg/kg had some of the least clonal expansion seen.

The CDR3 totals 15 residues. V lost 3 bases to trimming and J lost 3 bases; unmatched junction nucleotides: 1. Germline lookup yields CDR1 SEHNR and CDR2 FQNEAQ (reference sequence). Libraries were prepared by immunoSEQ multiplex PCR; TCRdb keeps only in-frame clonotypes and omits some of them. The sample consists of around 80,000 clones, roughly 88% of them appearing once. J is TRBJ2-1 and V is TRBV7-9, with 11 positions matching TRBD1. The clonotype was recovered from an adult with an advanced solid tumor such as melanoma, head and neck, liver or kidney cancer. This material consisted of CD4+ or CD8+ T cells sorted from blood, taken in a trial of the OX40 agonist ivuxolimab. CDR3 sequence (DNA): TGTGCCAGCAGCTTGGGACAGGGGGGCTACAATGAGCAGTTCTTC. Translated, it gives CASSLGQGGYNEQFF. Looking up the rest from reference TRBV7-9 and TRBJ2-1 gives the full variable domain: DTGVSQNPRHKITKRGQNVTFRCDPISEHNRLYWYRQTLGQGPEFLTYFQNEAQLEKSRLLSDRFSAERPKGSFSTLEIQRTEQGDSAMYLCASSLGQGGYNEQFFGPGTRLTVL.